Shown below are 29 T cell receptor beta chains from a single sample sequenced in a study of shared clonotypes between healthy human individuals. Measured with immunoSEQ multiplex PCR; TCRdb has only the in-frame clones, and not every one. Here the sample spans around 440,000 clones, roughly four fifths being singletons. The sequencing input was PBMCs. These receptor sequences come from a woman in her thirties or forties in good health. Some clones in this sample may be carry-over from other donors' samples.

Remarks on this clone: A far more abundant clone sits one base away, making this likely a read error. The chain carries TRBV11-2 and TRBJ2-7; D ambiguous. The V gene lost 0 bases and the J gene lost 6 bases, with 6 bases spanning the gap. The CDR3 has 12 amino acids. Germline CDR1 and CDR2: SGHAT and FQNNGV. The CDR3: CASSLDKCEQYF. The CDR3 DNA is TGTGCCAGCAGCTTAGACAAATGCGAGCAGTACTTC.

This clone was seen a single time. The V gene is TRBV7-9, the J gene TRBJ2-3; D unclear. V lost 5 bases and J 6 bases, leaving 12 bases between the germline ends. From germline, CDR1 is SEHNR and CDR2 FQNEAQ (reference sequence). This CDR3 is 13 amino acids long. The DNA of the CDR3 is TGTGCCAGCAGCCATAGCATTCCGGATACGCAGTATTTT. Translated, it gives CASSHSIPDTQYF.

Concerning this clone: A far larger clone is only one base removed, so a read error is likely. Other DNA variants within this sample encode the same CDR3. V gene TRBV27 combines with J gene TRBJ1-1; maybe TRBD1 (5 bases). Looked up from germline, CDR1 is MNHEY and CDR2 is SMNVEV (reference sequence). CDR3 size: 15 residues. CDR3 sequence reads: CASSPRVFMNTEAFF. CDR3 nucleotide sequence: TGTGCCAGCAGTCCCAGGGTATTCATGAACACTGAGGCTTTCTTT.

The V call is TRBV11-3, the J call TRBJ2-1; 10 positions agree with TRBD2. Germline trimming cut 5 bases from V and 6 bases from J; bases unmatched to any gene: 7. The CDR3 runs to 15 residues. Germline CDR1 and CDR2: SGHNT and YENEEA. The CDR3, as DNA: TGTGCCAGCAGCCCCCAGCGGGAGGGCCCCAATGAGCAGTTCTTC. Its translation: CASSPQREGPNEQFF. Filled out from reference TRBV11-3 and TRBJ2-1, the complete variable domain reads EAGVVQSPRYKIIEKKQPVAFWCNPISGHNTLYWYLQNLGQGPELLIRYENEEAVDDSQLPKDRFSAERLKGVDSTLKIQPAELGDSAVYLCASSPQREGPNEQFFGPGTRLTVL.

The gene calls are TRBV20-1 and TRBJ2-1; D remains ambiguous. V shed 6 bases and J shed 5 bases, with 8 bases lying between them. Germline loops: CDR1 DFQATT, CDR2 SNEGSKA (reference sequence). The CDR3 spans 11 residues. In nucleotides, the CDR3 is TGCAGTGCGGGGAAGAACAATGAGCAGTTCTTC. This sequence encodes CSAGKNNEQFF.

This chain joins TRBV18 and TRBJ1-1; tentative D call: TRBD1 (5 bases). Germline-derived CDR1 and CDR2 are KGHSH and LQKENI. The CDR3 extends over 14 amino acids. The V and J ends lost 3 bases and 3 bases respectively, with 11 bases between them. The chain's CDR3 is CASSPSVGDTEAFF. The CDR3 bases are TGTGCCAGCTCACCGTCGGTGGGGGACACTGAAGCTTTCTTT.

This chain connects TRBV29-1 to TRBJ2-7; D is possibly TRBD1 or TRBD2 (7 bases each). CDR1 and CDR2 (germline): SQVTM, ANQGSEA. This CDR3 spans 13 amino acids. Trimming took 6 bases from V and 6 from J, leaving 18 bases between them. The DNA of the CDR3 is TGCAGCGTCCTCAGGGGGGGAGGGGGCGAGCAGTACTTC. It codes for CSVLRGGGGEQYF.

The CDR3 loop reads CASSGSRGSYNEQFF. Written as DNA, the CDR3 is TGCGCCAGCAGTGGGTCCAGGGGTTCCTACAATGAGCAGTTCTTC. The chain has TRBV10-1 and TRBJ2-1; perhaps TRBD1 as D (6 bases). This CDR3 is 15 amino acids long. The germline gives CDR1 WNHNN, CDR2 SYGVQD (reference sequence). V was shortened by 4 bases and J by 1 base, with 11 bases between the two germline ends.

CDR3 protein: CASSQGRWTVNTEAFF. The CDR3 DNA is TGCGCCAGCAGCCAAGGACGATGGACGGTGAACACTGAAGCTTTCTTT. This chain uses TRBV4-1 with TRBJ1-1; D call uncertain. CDR1 MGHRA and CDR2 YSYEKL come from the germline V gene. V was pared by 1 base and J by 0 bases, with 12 bases between. This CDR3 has 16 residues.

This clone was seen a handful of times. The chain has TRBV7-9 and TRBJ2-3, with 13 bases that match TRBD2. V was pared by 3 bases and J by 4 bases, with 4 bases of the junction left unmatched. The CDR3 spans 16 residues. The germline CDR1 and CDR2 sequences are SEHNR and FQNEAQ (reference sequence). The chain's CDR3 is CASSFGLAGEADTQYF. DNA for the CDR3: TGTGCCAGCAGCTTTGGACTAGCGGGAGAGGCAGATACGCAGTATTTT.

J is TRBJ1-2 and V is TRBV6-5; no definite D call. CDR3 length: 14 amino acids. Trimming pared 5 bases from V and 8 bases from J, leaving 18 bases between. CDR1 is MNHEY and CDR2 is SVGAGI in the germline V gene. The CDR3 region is CASSGGGAASGYTF. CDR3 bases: TGTGCCAGCAGTGGCGGCGGCGCGGCCAGCGGCTACACCTTC.

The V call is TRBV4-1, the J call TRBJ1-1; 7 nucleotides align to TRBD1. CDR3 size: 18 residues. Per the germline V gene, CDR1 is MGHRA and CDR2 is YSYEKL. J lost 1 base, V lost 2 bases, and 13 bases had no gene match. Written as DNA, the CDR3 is TGCGCCAGCAGCCAATTTACAGGGGTTATCGCACAGAACACTGAAGCTTTCTTT. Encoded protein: CASSQFTGVIAQNTEAFF.

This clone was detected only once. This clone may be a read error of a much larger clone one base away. The CDR3 DNA reads as TGTGCCTGGAGTGTATGGTACGAGCAGTACTTC. Translated: CAWSVWYEQYF. This chain connects TRBV30 to TRBJ2-7; D ambiguous. This CDR3 region has 11 residues. Germline CDR1 is GTSNPN and CDR2 is SVGIG (reference sequence). V gave up 0 bases and J gave up 4 bases, with 4 bases separating them.

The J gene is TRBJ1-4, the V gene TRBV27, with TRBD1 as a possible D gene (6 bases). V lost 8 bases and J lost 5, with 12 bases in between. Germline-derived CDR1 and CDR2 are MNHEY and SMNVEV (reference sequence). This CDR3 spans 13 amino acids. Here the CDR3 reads CASGDRNNEKLFF. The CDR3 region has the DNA TGTGCCAGCGGCGACAGGAACAATGAAAAACTGTTTTTT.

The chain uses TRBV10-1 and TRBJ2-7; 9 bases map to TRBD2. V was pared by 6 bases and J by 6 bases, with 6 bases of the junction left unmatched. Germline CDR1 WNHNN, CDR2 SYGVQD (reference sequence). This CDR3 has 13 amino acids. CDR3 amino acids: CASSPGLASEQYF. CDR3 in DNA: TGCGCCAGCAGCCCCGGACTAGCGAGCGAGCAGTACTTC.

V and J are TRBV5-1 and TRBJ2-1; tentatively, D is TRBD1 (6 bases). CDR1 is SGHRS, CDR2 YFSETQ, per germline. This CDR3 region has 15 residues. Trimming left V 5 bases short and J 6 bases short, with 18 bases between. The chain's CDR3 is CASSSRAGVGNEQFF. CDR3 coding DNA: TGCGCCAGCAGTTCGCGGGCAGGGGTGGGCAATGAGCAGTTCTTC. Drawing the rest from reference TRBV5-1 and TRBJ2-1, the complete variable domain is KAGVTQTPRYLIKTRGQQVTLSCSPISGHRSVSWYQQTPGQGLQFLFEYFSETQRNKGNFPGRFSGRQFSNSRSEMNVSTLELGDSALYLCASSSRAGVGNEQFFGPGTRLTVL.

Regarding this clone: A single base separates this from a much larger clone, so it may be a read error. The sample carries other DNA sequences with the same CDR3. The CDR3, as DNA: TGTGCCAGCAGTTCTTTCGTTCGGAGTCGCCGAGAAGTTGGAGCTTTCTTT. Encoded protein: CASSSFVRSRREVGAFF. The V gene is TRBV27, the J gene TRBJ1-1; no firm D call. Trimming took off 4 bases at V and 10 bases at J, with 28 bases between the two ends. The germline V gene has CDR1 MNHEY and CDR2 SMNVEV (reference sequence). The CDR3 extends over 17 amino acids.

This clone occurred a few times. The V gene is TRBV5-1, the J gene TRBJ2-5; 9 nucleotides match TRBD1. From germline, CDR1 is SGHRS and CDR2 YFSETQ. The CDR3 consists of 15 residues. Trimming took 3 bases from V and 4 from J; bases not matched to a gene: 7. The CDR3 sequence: CASSSAGTGRETQYF. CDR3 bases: TGCGCCAGCAGCTCAGCCGGGACAGGGAGAGAGACCCAGTACTTC.

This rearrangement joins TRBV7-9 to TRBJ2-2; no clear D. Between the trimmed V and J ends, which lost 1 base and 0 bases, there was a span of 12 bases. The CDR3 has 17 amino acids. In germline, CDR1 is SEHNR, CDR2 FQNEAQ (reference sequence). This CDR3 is CASSLGVRFSNTGELFF. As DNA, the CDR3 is TGTGCCAGCAGCTTAGGGGTACGCTTTTCGAACACCGGGGAGCTGTTTTTT.

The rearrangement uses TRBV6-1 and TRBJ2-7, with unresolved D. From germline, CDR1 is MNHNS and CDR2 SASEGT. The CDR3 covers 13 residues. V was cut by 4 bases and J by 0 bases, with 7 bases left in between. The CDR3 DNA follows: TGTGCCAGCAGTGGCCACAGCTCCTACGAGCAGTACTTC. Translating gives CASSGHSSYEQYF.

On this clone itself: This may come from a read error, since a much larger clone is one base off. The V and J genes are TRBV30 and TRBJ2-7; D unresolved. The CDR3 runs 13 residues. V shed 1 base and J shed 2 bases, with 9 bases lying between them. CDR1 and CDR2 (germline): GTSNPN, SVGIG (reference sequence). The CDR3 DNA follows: TGTGCCTGGAGTGGAAAAGTTGCCTACGAGCAGTACTTC. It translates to CAWSGKVAYEQYF.

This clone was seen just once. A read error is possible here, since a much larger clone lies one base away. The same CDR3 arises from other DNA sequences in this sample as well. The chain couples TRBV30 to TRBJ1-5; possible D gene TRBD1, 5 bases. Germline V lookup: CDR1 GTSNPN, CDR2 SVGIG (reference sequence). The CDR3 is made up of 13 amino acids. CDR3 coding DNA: TGTGCCTGGAGTGTACTTGGGGACCAGCCCCAGCATTTC. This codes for CAWSVLGDQPQHF.

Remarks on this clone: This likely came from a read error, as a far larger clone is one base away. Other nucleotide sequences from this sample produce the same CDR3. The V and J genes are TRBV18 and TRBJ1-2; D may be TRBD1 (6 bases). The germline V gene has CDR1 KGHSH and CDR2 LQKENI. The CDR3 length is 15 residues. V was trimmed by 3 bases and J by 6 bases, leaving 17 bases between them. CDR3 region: CASSPAGGRADGYTF. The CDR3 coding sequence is TGTGCCAGCTCACCTGCGGGGGGCAGAGCAGATGGCTACACCTTC.

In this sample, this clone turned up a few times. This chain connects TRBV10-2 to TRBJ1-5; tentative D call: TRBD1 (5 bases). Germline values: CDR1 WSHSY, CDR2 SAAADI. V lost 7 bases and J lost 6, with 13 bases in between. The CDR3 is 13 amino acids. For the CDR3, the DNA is TGCGCCAGCACCATCGGGGGAGCTCAGCCCCAGCATTTT. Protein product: CASTIGGAQPQHF.

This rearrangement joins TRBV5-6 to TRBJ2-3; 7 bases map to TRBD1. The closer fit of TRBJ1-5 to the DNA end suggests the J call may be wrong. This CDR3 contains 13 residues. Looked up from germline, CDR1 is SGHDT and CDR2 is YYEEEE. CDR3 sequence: CASSLSRQGPQHF. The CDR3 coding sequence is TGTGCCAGCAGCCTGAGCCGACAGGGACCTCAGCATTTT.

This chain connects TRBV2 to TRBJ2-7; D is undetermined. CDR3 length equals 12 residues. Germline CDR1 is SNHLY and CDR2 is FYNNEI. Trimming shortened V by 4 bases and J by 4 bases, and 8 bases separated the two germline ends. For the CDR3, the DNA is TGTGCCAGCAGTGGACTCTGGTACGAGCAGTACTTC. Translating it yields CASSGLWYEQYF. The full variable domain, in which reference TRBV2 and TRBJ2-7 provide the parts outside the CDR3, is EPEVTQTPSHQVTQMGQEVILRCVPISNHLYFYWYRQILGQKVEFLVSFYNNEISEKSEIFDDQFSVERPDGSNFTLKIRSTKLEDSAMYFCASSGLWYEQYFGPGTRLTVT.

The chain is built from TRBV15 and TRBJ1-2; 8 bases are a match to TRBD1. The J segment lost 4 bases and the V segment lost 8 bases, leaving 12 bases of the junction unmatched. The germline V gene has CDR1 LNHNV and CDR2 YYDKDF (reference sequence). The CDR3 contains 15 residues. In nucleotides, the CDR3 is TGTGCCACCGCTAGACCCCTCAGGGGGCCCTATGGCTACACCTTC. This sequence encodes CATARPLRGPYGYTF. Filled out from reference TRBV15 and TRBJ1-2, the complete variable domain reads DAMVIQNPRYQVTQFGKPVTLSCSQTLNHNVMYWYQQKSSQAPKLLFHYYDKDFNNEADTPDNFQSRRPNTSFCFLDIRSPGLGDTAMYLCATARPLRGPYGYTFGSGTRLTVV.

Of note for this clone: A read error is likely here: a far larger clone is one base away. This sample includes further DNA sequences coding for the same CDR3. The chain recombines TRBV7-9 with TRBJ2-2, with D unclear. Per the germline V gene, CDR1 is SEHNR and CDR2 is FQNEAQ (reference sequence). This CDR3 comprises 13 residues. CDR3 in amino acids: CASSSTNTGELFF. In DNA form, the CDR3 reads TGTGCCAGCAGCTCGACAAACACCGGAGAGCTGTTTTTT.

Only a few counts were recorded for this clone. CDR3 loop: CAWGKRETTDTQYF. CDR3 in DNA: TGTGCCTGGGGGAAGCGGGAAACCACAGATACGCAGTATTTT. The rearrangement links TRBV30 to TRBJ2-3, with TRBD2 identical over 7 bases. This CDR3 spans 14 amino acids. Germline V CDR1 and CDR2: GTSNPN, SVGIG (reference sequence). V trimming: 5 bases; J trimming: 2 bases; junction bases outside the gene matches: 7. Filled out from reference TRBV30 and TRBJ2-3, the complete variable domain reads SQTIHQWPATLVQPVGSPLSLECTVEGTSNPNLYWYRQAAGRGLQLLFYSVGIGQISSEVPQNLSASRPQDRQFILSSKKLLLSDSGFYLCAWGKRETTDTQYFGPGTRLTVL.